The present T cell receptor (beta chain) was sequenced within a study of OX40 agonist ivuxolimab in advanced cancers. Background on the study: The patients got ivuxolimab, which is an agonistic anti-OX40 (CD134) antibody. A male proportion of approximately 83% was recorded, with mean age roughly 60 years and range 23 to 79. Eligibility admitted prior anti-PD-1, anti-PD-L1 or anti-CTLA-4 therapy; about 39% had some. Whole-study results and caveats: CD8+ T cells showed, on average, more clonal expansion than CD4+ cells.

Comment on this clone: Its antigen remains unidentified.

The method was immunoSEQ multiplex PCR; TCRdb's version includes in-frame clones alone and lacks a portion of them. This repertoire shows approximately 66,000 clones, 85% found once; its top ten account for roughly 0.8%. V lost 5 bases and J 6 bases, leaving 11 bases between the germline ends. The germline V gene encodes CDR1 SGHVS and CDR2 FNYEAQ. The CDR3 spans 12 residues. The receptor comes from an adult with an advanced solid tumor such as melanoma, head and neck, liver or kidney cancer. This specimen was CD4+ or CD8+ T cells sorted from blood, taken in a trial of the OX40 agonist ivuxolimab. The chain joins TRBV7-6 to TRBJ2-7, with D unclear. The CDR3 region has the DNA TGTGCCAGCAGCCCCCAGGAGCGCGAGCAGTACTTC. Its protein is CASSPQEREQYF.